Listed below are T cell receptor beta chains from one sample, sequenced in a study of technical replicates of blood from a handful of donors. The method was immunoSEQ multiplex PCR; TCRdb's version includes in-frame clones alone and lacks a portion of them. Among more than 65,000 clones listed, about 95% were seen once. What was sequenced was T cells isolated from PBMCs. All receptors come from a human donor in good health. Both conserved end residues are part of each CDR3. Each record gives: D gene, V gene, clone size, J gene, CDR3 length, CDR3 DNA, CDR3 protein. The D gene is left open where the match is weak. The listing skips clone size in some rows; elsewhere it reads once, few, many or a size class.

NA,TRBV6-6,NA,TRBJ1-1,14,TGTGCCAGCAGTTACCCAGACATGAACACTGAAGCTTTCTTT,CASSYPDMNTEAFF
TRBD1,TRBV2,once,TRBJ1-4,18,TGTGCCAGCACTCCCGGGACAGGGTCCGATTTGAGTCATGAAAAACTGTTTTTT,CASTPGTGSDLSHEKLFF
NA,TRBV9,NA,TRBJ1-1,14,TGTGCCAGCAGCGTAGTGGCAGAGAACACTGAAGCTTTCTTT,CASSVVAENTEAFF
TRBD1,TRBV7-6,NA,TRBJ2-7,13,TGTGCCAGCAGCTCCCGGACAGGCTACGAGCAGTACTTC,CASSSRTGYEQYF
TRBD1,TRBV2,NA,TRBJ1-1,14,TGTGCCAGCAGGGGGGACAGCTACCATACAAAGGCTTTCTTT,CASRGDSYHTKAFF
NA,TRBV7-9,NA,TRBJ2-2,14,TGTGCCAGCAGCTTAGACAGTTTCACCGGGGAGCTGTTTTTT,CASSLDSFTGELFF
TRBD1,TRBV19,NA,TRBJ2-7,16,TGTGCCAGCAACCACTACGGGACAGGGTTGATTTCCGAGCAGTACTTC,CASNHYGTGLISEQYF
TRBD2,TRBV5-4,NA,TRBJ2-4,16,TGTGCCAGCACCCCGGCCGGACTAGCGGTTAAAAACATTCAGTACTTC,CASTPAGLAVKNIQYF
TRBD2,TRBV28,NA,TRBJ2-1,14,TGTGCCAGCAGCCCTAGCGGGAGCTTCCATGAGCAGTTCTTC,CASSPSGSFHEQFF
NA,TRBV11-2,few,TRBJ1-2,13,TGTGCCAGCAGCCTGGCCCACGAATCGGGCTACACCTTC,CASSLAHESGYTF
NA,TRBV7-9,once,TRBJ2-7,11,TGTGCCAGCAGCTCTTACTACGAGCAGTACTTC,CASSSYYEQYF
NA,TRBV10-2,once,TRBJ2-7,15,TGCGCCAGCAGTCGAGGGGGAGGGAGCCCCTACGAGCAGTACTTC,CASSRGGGSPYEQYF
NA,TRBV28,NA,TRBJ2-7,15,TGTGCCAGCAGTCCTTCGGACAGTCGGCCCTACGAGCAGTACTTC,CASSPSDSRPYEQYF
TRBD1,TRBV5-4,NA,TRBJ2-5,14,TGTGCCAGCAGCATACTCGGACAGGTTGTAGCCCAGTACTTC,CASSILGQVVAQYF
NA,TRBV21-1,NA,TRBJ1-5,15,TGTGCCAGCAGCAAAGGACACAGGCCTAATCAGCCCCAGCATTTT,CASSKGHRPNQPQHF
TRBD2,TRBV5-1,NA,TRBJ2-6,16,TGCGCCAGCAGCTTCCTAGCGGCCTCTGGGGCCAACGTCCTGACTTTC,CASSFLAASGANVLTF
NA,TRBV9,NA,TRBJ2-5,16,TGTGCCAGCAGCGTAGCTCCGGGGAATACCCAAGAGACCCAGTACTTC,CASSVAPGNTQETQYF
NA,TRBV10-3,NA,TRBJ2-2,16,TGTGCCATCAGTGGGACAGAGAGGTCTGGGACCGGGGAGCTGTTTTTT,CAISGTERSGTGELFF
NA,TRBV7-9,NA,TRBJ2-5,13,TGTGCCAGCAGCTATTTATTGCAAGAGACCCAGTACTTC,CASSYLLQETQYF
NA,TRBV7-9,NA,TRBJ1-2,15,TGTGCCAGCAGCTTCCCAGCCGCGGGGCCCTATGGCTACACCTTC,CASSFPAAGPYGYTF
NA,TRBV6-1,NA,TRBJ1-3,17,TGTGCCAGCAGTGGAGCAGGGAGAGTTGGACCTGGAAACACCATATATTTT,CASSGAGRVGPGNTIYF
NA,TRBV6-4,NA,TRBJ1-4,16,TGTGCCAGCAGTCTATATTCGACAGAGACTAATGAAAAACTGTTTTTT,CASSLYSTETNEKLFF
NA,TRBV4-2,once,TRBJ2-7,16,TGTGCCAGCAGACAGGATGGGGGGTTCGCTTCCTACGAGCAGTACTTC,CASRQDGGFASYEQYF
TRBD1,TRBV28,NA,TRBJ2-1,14,TGTGCCAGCAGCTCGACAGGGACGCACAATGAGCAGTTCTTC,CASSSTGTHNEQFF
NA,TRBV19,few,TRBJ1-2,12,TGTGCCAGTTCCCGACAGGAGTATGGCTACACCTTC,CASSRQEYGYTF
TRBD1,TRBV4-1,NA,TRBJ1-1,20,TGCGCCAGCAGCCAAGAAGGCCGTCTGCGGGACAGGGATTTGAACACTGAAGCTTTCTTT,CASSQEGRLRDRDLNTEAFF
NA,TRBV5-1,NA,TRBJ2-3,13,TGCGCCAGCAGCTTCAGGGTGGGCGATACGCAGTATTTT,CASSFRVGDTQYF
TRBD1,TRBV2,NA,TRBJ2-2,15,TGTGCCAGCAGCGACAGGGTAGCGAACACCGGGGAGCTGTTTTTT,CASSDRVANTGELFF
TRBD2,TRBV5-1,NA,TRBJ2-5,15,TGCGCCAGCGCTAGCGGGGGGCCGGGTGGGGAGACCCAGTACTTC,CASASGGPGGETQYF
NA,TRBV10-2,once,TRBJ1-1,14,TGCGCCAGCAGTGATGAGGGCTTGAACACTGAAGCTTTCTTT,CASSDEGLNTEAFF
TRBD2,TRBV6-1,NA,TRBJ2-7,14,TGTGCCAGCAGACCTCTAGCGGGAGACGGGGAGCAGTACTTC,CASRPLAGDGEQYF
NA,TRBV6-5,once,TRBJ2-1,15,TGTGCCAGCAGTTCCCAAGGGAGCTCCTACAATGAGCAGTTCTTC,CASSSQGSSYNEQFF
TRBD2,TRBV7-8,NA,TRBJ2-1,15,TGTGCCAGTAACCCCCGGGCTAGCGGCTACAATGAGCAGTTCTTC,CASNPRASGYNEQFF
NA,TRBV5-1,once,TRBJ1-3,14,TGCGCCAGCACCGGCGACACCTCTGGAAACACCATATATTTT,CASTGDTSGNTIYF
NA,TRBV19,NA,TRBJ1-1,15,TGTGCCAGTAGTATAGAGAGAGGACAGAACACTGAAGCTTTCTTT,CASSIERGQNTEAFF
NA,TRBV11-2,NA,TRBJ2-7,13,TGTGCCAGCAGCCCGCTATCCCTCTACGAGCAGTACTTC,CASSPLSLYEQYF
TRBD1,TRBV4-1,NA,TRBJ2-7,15,TGCGCCAGCAGCCATCGGACAGGAGAAACCTACGAGCAGTACTTC,CASSHRTGETYEQYF
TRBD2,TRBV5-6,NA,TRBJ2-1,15,TGTGCCAGCAGCTCCGGACTAGCGGGCAGGGTTGAGCAGTTCTTC,CASSSGLAGRVEQFF